Following are 10 T cell receptor beta chains from one sample sequenced in a study of CD4 T cell repertoires in COVID-19 (dated by TCRdb to about 2021). The library came from the immunoSEQ multiplex PCR assay. TCRdb's version of the immuneACCESS table is confined to in-frame rearrangements and falls short of the full clone set. An unresolved V gene accounts for under half of the shortfall where checked; the remainder is of unknown origin. A total of approximately 24,000 clones appear in this sample, over 85% of them only once. Approximately 0.7% of the sample belongs to the ten largest clones. Uncultured memory T cell samples were subjected to sequencing directly after ex vivo isolation. The starting material was circulating follicular helper CD4+ T cells (cTfh) from blood, obtained before the COVID-19 pandemic. According to the study, the label for this sample's cell subset or site signals: circulating T follicular helper cells. These receptors were taken from a human donor who had COVID-19.

This sequence joins TRBV11-2 and TRBJ2-3, with TRBD2 identical over 11 bases. J was trimmed by 6 bases and V by 5 bases; bases with no gene match: 7. This CDR3 is 15 amino acids long. Germline V gene lookup returns CDR1 SGHAT and CDR2 FQNNGV. The CDR3 spells CASSRPSGRTDTQYF. The CDR3 region has the DNA TGTGCCAGCAGCCGACCTAGCGGGAGGACGGATACGCAGTATTTT.

The chain has TRBV4-2 and TRBJ2-2; tentative D call: TRBD1 (5 bases). This CDR3 region has 14 residues. V was trimmed by 3 bases and J by 5 bases, leaving 10 bases between them. From germline, CDR1 is LGHNA and CDR2 YNFKEQ. The CDR3 DNA sequence: TGTGCCAGCAGCCAGCTTGACAGTACCGGGGAGCTGTTTTTT. Protein: CASSQLDSTGELFF.

This chain connects TRBV5-1 to TRBJ1-3, with 9 bases matching TRBD1. The trim removed 4 bases at V and 2 bases at J, leaving 10 bases unmatched. Germline V gives CDR1 SGHRS, CDR2 YFSETQ. There are 17 residues in the CDR3. CDR3 coding DNA: TGCGCCAGCAGCCCGGAGGCGACAGGGGGAACTGGAAACACCATATATTTT. Amino acid sequence: CASSPEATGGTGNTIYF.

The rearrangement links TRBV19 to TRBJ1-5; 9 bases are a match to TRBD1. The CDR3 runs 15 residues. Germline CDR1 LNHDA, CDR2 SQIVND (reference sequence). Trimming removed 5 bases from V and 4 bases from J; junction bases left unmatched: 6. The CDR3 region is CASSPTDRGNQPQHF. The CDR3 coding sequence is TGTGCCAGTAGTCCTACCGACAGGGGGAATCAGCCCCAGCATTTT.

The gene calls are TRBV19 and TRBJ1-1, with TRBD1 matching over 7 bases. This CDR3 is 13 amino acids long. Germline V gene lookup returns CDR1 LNHDA and CDR2 SQIVND (reference sequence). Trimming removed 9 bases from V and 4 bases from J; junction bases left unmatched: 8. This CDR3 is CASVTRQGTEAFF. The CDR3 nucleotides read TGTGCCAGCGTTACCCGACAGGGCACTGAAGCTTTCTTT. The full variable domain, its missing parts supplied by reference TRBV19 and TRBJ1-1, is DGGITQSPKYLFRKEGQNVTLSCEQNLNHDAMYWYRQDPGQGLRLIYYSQIVNDFQKGDIAEGYSVSREKKESFPLTVTSAQKNPTAFYLCASVTRQGTEAFFGQGTRLTVV.

The V and J genes are TRBV5-1 and TRBJ1-2, with D uncertain. The germline V gene has CDR1 SGHRS and CDR2 YFSETQ. V was clipped by 4 bases and J by 3 bases, with 13 bases between them. The CDR3 length is 14 residues. The CDR3 DNA reads TGCGCCAGCAGCCCAGATTCTCCAGACTATGGCTACACCTTC. This encodes CASSPDSPDYGYTF.

The rearrangement joins TRBV19 to TRBJ2-7; 11 nucleotides line up with TRBD2. Germline V gives CDR1 LNHDA, CDR2 SQIVND (reference sequence). V was pared by 4 bases and J by 2 bases, with 7 bases of the junction left unmatched. The CDR3 runs to 16 residues. CDR3 coding DNA: TGTGCCAGTAGTACGCCCGGGACTAGCGGAACCTACGAGCAGTACTTC. Translating it yields CASSTPGTSGTYEQYF.

This chain uses TRBV5-6 with TRBJ2-7; the D is unclear. CDR1 and CDR2 (germline): SGHDT, YYEEEE. The V end was cut by 2 bases, the J end by 6 bases, with 9 bases between. The CDR3 loop spans 12 amino acids. The DNA for the CDR3 is TGTGCCAGCAGCTTTGTCCTGGCCGAGCAGTACTTC. It codes for CASSFVLAEQYF.

The chain recombines TRBV14 with TRBJ1-3; no definite D call. Trimming left V 0 bases short and J 4 bases short, with 4 bases between. The CDR3 spans 13 residues. Germline V gene data show CDR1 as SGHDN and CDR2 as FVKESK. The CDR3 loop reads CASSQDLGNTIYF. DNA for the CDR3: TGTGCCAGCAGCCAAGATCTGGGAAACACCATATATTTT.

The chain has TRBV6-1 and TRBJ1-5; TRBD1 agrees at 8 bases. Per the germline V gene, CDR1 is MNHNS and CDR2 is SASEGT. There are 15 residues in the CDR3. V trimming: 4 bases; J trimming: 0 bases; junction bases outside the gene matches: 2. The CDR3 region has the DNA TGTGCCAGCAGTGGGACAGGGTCTAGCAATCAGCCCCAGCATTTT. Residues: CASSGTGSSNQPQHF.